Following are 9 T cell receptor beta chains from one sample sequenced in a study of T cell repertoires in cytomegalovirus infection. TCRdb used MiXCR to reprocess the reads, holding one entry per CDR3 protein. The sample consists of nearly 650,000 distinct CDR3 sequences, 24% of them appearing once. Sequenced sample: CD8+ T cells from PBMCs. The receptor source for this set is a human donor in good health (CMV status not recorded). Some clones in this sample may be carry-over from other donors' samples.

This clonotype was observed a few times. This chain joins TRBV5-1 and TRBJ1-1; tentative D call: TRBD1 (5 bases). V lost 0 bases and J 3 bases, leaving 12 bases between the germline ends. Per the germline V gene, CDR1 is SGHRS and CDR2 is YFSETQ. This CDR3 spans 15 amino acids. The CDR3 protein is CASSLDPGTYTEAFF. The DNA of the CDR3 is TGCGCCAGCAGCTTGGATCCGGGGACCTACACTGAAGCTTTCTTT.

J is TRBJ1-2 and V is TRBV20-1; D ambiguous. V was clipped by 1 base and J by 6 bases, with 9 bases between them. This CDR3 has 12 amino acids. CDR1 and CDR2 from the germline V gene are DFQATT and SNEGSKA (reference sequence). In nucleotides, the CDR3 is TGCAGTGCTAGAGGCGGCAGAAATGGCTACACCTTC. The encoded protein is CSARGGRNGYTF.

The genes are TRBV6-2 or TRBV6-3 and TRBJ2-7; the D is unclear. CDR1 and CDR2 from the germline V gene are MNHEY and SVGEGT. The V end lost 5 bases, the J end lost 5 bases, and 13 bases lay between the germline ends. This CDR3 comprises 13 residues. The CDR3 DNA follows: TGTGCCAGCAGTCACGGTGGAATCGACGAGCAGTACGTC. Encoded protein: CASSHGGIDEQYV.

The gene calls are TRBV28 and TRBJ2-7; 12 positions agree with TRBD1. CDR1 is MDHEN, CDR2 SYDVKM, per germline. With V trimmed by 6 bases and J by 6 bases, 12 bases remained unmatched. The CDR3 is 16 residues long. The CDR3 loop is CASSPATGTGGLEQYV. The CDR3 DNA reads as TGTGCCAGCAGCCCCGCCACCGGGACAGGGGGCCTCGAGCAGTACGTC.

This chain joins TRBV10-3 and TRBJ2-7; 7 bases align to TRBD1. Germline CDR1 is ENHRY and CDR2 is SYGVKD. The length of the CDR3 is 14 residues. With 2 bases clipped from V and 2 bases from J, the junction kept 3 bases outside the gene matches. The CDR3 nucleotides are TGTGCCATCAGTGAGGAACAGGGGCCCTACGAGCAGTACGTC. Encoded protein: CAISEEQGPYEQYV.

This clonotype was observed a handful of times. The CDR3 protein is CSARVAGPLGYNEQFF. Written as DNA, the CDR3 is TGCAGTGCTAGAGTTGCGGGGCCGTTGGGGTACAATGAGCAGTTCTTC. J is TRBJ2-1 and V is TRBV20-1; tentative D call: TRBD2 (6 bases). This CDR3 region has 16 residues. The germline V and J ends were trimmed by 1 base and 4 bases, with 17 bases remaining between them. Germline V lookup: CDR1 DFQATT, CDR2 SNEGSKA (reference sequence).

This rearrangement joins TRBV29-1 to TRBJ2-3, with 9 bases identical to TRBD2. With V trimmed by 7 bases and J by 4 bases, 9 bases remained unmatched. CDR3 size: 14 residues. Germline V gene sequence: CDR1 SQVTM, CDR2 ANQGSEA. This CDR3 reads CSGENVAGADTQYF. The DNA of the CDR3 is TGCAGCGGGGAAAACGTAGCGGGGGCAGATACGCAGTATTTT.

With respect to this clonotype: The final CDR3 position lacks the conserved phenylalanine or tryptophan, pointing to a likely read error. This chain links TRBV7-4 with TRBJ2-5; no reliable D call. The CDR3 extends over 13 amino acids. Per germline, CDR1 SGHVT and CDR2 SQSDAQ. V dropped 3 bases and J dropped 4 bases, with 9 bases sitting between them. Here the CDR3 DNA reads TGTGCCAGCAGCTTCCGGGTGAGAGAGACCCAGTACTCC. Translated: CASSFRVRETQYS.

Regarding this clonotype: A much bigger clone sits one base away, suggesting this may be a read error. The chain couples TRBV12-3 or TRBV12-4 to TRBJ2-1, with 12 bases that match TRBD2. The CDR3 is made up of 13 amino acids. The CDR3 nucleotides read TGTGTCAGCAGTTTAACTAGCGGGGGGTCTGAGTTCTTC. Its protein is CVSSLTSGGSEFF.